This T cell receptor (beta chain) comes out of a study of CD8+ T cells in alopecia areata. As for the study in general: Treated patients swallowed 5 to 10 mg of oral tofacitinib twice daily. Study-wide results and caveats: Any link of baseline CD8+ expansion to response, resting on one nonresponder, remains uncertain.

Treatment: oral pan-JAK inhibitor, 5-10 mg twice daily. Both peripheral blood and punch biopsies of lesional scalp skin were obtained from patients who had alopecia areata. Cell sorting was applied to PBMCs, and CD4+ and CD8+ T cells were collected. Worth noting for this clone: Its antigen is undetermined.

cDNA prepared by RNA extraction and subsequent reverse transcription served as the template for sequencing. Assay used: immunoSEQ multiplex PCR; TCRdb lists only in-frame clones, some missing. The table shows under 200,000 clones, with about 60% occurring only once. The source of this sequence is a human donor with alopecia areata. The sequencing here drew on CD4+ T cells sorted from blood, taken at week 24, from a patient treated with tofacitinib.

CDR3 DNA: TGCGCCAGCAGTCGTCCCGGCGGGGGCTACACCTTC. The encoded protein is CASSRPGGGYTF. V usage is TRBV23-1 and J usage is TRBJ1-2; D is unresolved. TRBV23-1 carries the ORF label, with uncertain function. This CDR3 contains 12 residues. V was cut by 4 bases and J by 8 bases, with 11 bases left in between.